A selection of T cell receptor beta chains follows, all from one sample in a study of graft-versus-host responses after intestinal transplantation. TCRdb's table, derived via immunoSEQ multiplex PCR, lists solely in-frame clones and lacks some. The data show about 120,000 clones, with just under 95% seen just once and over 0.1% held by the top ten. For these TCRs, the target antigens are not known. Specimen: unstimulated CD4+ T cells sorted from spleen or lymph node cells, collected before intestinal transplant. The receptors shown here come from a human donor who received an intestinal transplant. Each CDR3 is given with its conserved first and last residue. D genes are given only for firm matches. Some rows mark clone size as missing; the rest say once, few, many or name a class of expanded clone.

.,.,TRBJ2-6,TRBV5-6,TGTGCCAGCAGCTTGGAGTTCTCTGGGGCCAACGTCCTGACTTTC,CASSLEFSGANVLTF
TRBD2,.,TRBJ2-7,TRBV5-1,TGCGCCAGCAGCTTGGCACCAGCTAGCGGGAGCTCCTACGAGCAGTACTTC,CASSLAPASGSSYEQYF
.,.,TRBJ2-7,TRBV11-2,TGTGCCAGCAGCTGGACTAACTACGAGCAGTACTTC,CASSWTNYEQYF
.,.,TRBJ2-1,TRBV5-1,TGCGCCAGCAGCTTAGGGGGAGGGTCCTACAATGAGCAGTTCTTC,CASSLGGGSYNEQFF
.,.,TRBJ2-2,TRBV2,TGTGCCAGCAGTAGAGACAAAACGAACACCGGGGAGCTGTTTTTT,CASSRDKTNTGELFF
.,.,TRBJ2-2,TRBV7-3,TGTGCCAGCAGGGGGGGCGGATATAATGCCGGGGAGCTGTTTTTT,CASRGGGYNAGELFF
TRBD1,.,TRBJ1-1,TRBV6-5,TGTGCCAGCAGTTTTTCCCGCGGACAGGCTGAAGCTTTCTTT,CASSFSRGQAEAFF
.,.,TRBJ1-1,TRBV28,TGTGCCAGCAGTTTTCACAGGGTAGTTTTT,CASSFHRVVF
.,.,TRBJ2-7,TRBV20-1,TGCAGTGCCCGACGGACGAACGAGCAGTACTTC,CSARRTNEQYF
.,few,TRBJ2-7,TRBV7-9,TGTGCCAGCAGCCCAGATGGGGAGTCCTACGAGCAGTACTTC,CASSPDGESYEQYF
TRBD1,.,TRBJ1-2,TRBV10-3,TGTGCCATCAGCACCTCACGGGACAGGGCTGGCTACACCTTC,CAISTSRDRAGYTF